Listed here are 32 T cell receptor beta chains from one sample, sequenced in a study of CD8+CD57+ T cells in acquired aplastic anemia. Genomic DNA provided the template from which TCR beta VDJ and CDR3 profiles were obtained. TCRdb re-called the reads with MiXCR, one entry per CDR3 protein. The data show approximately 300,000 distinct CDR3 sequences, with roughly 53% seen just once and around 1.3% held by the top ten. Patients picked for sequencing had shown CD8+CD57+ cell expansion detected by flow cytometry. The sequencing input was sorted CD4+, CD8+, or CD8+CD57+ T cells (not recorded which) from PBMCs. The source of these receptors is a human donor with aplastic anemia.

The V call is TRBV2, the J call TRBJ2-5; D gene unclear. Trimming stripped 1 base from V and 2 bases from J, with 8 bases between. Germline V gene data show CDR1 as SNHLY and CDR2 as FYNNEI. This CDR3 has 14 amino acids. This chain's CDR3 is CASSEGLPQETQYF. The DNA of the CDR3 is TGTGCCAGCAGTGAAGGGTTGCCTCAAGAGACCCAGTACTTC.

The genes are TRBV7-6 and TRBJ2-7, with D uncertain. The CDR3 is 14 amino acids. V gave up 4 bases and J gave up 6 bases, with 16 bases separating them. Germline loops: CDR1 SGHVS, CDR2 FNYEAQ. Here the CDR3 DNA reads TGTGCCAGCAGCTACTACCTCCAAGGGCCCGAGCAGTACTTC. Amino acid sequence: CASSYYLQGPEQYF.

This clonotype showed up just a few times. The chain uses TRBV7-6 and TRBJ2-5; D gene ambiguous. CDR3 length: 16 residues. CDR1 and CDR2 (germline): SGHVS, FNYEAQ. The V end was cut by 2 bases, the J end by 2 bases, with 15 bases between. CDR3 nucleotide sequence: TGTGCCAGCAGCTTACGAACACAGAACCGTCAAGAGACCCAGTACTTC. It codes for CASSLRTQNRQETQYF.

This clonotype was counted once. CDR3 protein: CASSVGRESNYGYTF. The CDR3 nucleotides are TGTGCCAGCAGCGTTGGCCGTGAATCTAACTATGGCTACACCTTC. The J gene is TRBJ1-2, the V gene TRBV25-1; no clear D gene. Per germline, CDR1 MGHDK and CDR2 SYGVNS. The CDR3 sequence is 15 residues long. The V and J ends lost 6 bases and 0 bases respectively, with 14 bases between them.

This chain joins TRBV2 and TRBJ2-1; weak D call: TRBD2 (6 bases). This CDR3 is built from 11 residues. Per germline, CDR1 SNHLY and CDR2 FYNNEI. The V gene lost 5 bases and the J gene lost 14 bases, with 13 bases spanning the gap. The CDR3: CASSLDWREFF. DNA for the CDR3: TGTGCCAGCAGTTTAGACTGGAGGGAGTTCTTC.

The J gene is TRBJ2-5, the V gene TRBV25-1; D is perhaps TRBD2 (5 bases). The CDR3 runs 13 residues. CDR1 is MGHDK and CDR2 is SYGVNS in the germline V gene. V shed 5 bases and J shed 3 bases, with 10 bases lying between them. As DNA, the CDR3 is TGTGCCAGCAGTCGACCAGCGGAAGAGACCCAGTACTTC. Its protein product is CASSRPAEETQYF.

The chain has TRBV5-6 and TRBJ2-7; 8 nucleotides agree with TRBD2. Germline CDR1 and CDR2: SGHDT and YYEEEE. The CDR3 totals 14 residues. Germline trimming cut 4 bases from V and 7 bases from J; bases unmatched to any gene: 10. The CDR3 region has the DNA TGTGCCAGCAGCCCTGGCGGGGGGCGGAGGGAGCAGTACGTC. Encoded protein: CASSPGGGRREQYV.

This clonotype was counted many times. This chain connects TRBV3-1 to TRBJ1-3; TRBD1 matches 7 bases. CDR1 and CDR2 (germline): LGHDT, YNNKEL (reference sequence). CDR3 length equals 14 residues. The V gene end was trimmed by 3 bases and the J gene end by 6 bases; junction bases not matched to a gene: 5. The CDR3 protein is CASSHHRGSNTIYF. The CDR3 DNA follows: TGTGCCAGCAGCCACCACAGGGGATCAAACACCATATATTTT.

CDR3 coding DNA: TGTGCCAGCAGTGATGGGTTGCGAGTCAATGAGCAGTTCTTC. Translation gives CASSDGLRVNEQFF. This rearrangement joins TRBV7-9 to TRBJ2-1; D remains ambiguous. The CDR3 is 14 residues long. With 6 bases removed from V and 6 bases from J, the gap between germline ends came to 15 bases. Germline V gene lookup returns CDR1 SEHNR and CDR2 FQNEAQ (reference sequence).

Comments on this clonotype: A much larger clone lies one base from this, so it may be a read error. V usage is TRBV5-1 and J usage is TRBJ2-5; no definite D call. CDR1 and CDR2 from the germline V gene are SGHRS and YFSETQ. This CDR3 region has 14 residues. The DNA for the CDR3 is TGCGCCGGCAGCAAGGAAGGGTTCCAAGAGACCCAGTACTTC. Translating gives CAGSKEGFQETQYF.

This clonotype was picked up many times. J is TRBJ2-7 and V is TRBV6-1; D is perhaps TRBD1 or TRBD2 (5 bases each). V gave up 7 bases and J gave up 2 bases, with 9 bases separating them. The CDR3 consists of 12 residues. CDR1 MNHNS and CDR2 SASEGT come from the germline V gene. CDR3 coding DNA: TGTGCCAGCATCATGGGGGCCTACGAGCAGTACTTC. It encodes CASIMGAYEQYF.

The CDR3 nucleotides are TGTGCCAGCAGCTTAGGACTAGCGGGAGCGGGACGGGGGCAGTATTTT. This encodes CASSLGLAGAGRGQYF. The gene calls are TRBV7-8 and TRBJ2-3, with TRBD2 matching over 12 bases. J was trimmed by 11 bases and V by 1 base; bases with no gene match: 10. This CDR3 has 16 amino acids. Per the germline V gene, CDR1 is SGHVS and CDR2 is FQNEAQ.

The J gene is TRBJ1-6, the V gene TRBV19; TRBD1 might be the D (5 bases). Trimming pared 0 bases from V and 10 bases from J, leaving 16 bases between. Germline V lookup: CDR1 LNHDA, CDR2 SQIVND (reference sequence). This CDR3 is 16 amino acids long. The CDR3 DNA is TGTGCCAGTAGTATAGACGGCGGGGGACTAGGCTCACCCCTCCACTTT. Encoded protein: CASSIDGGGLGSPLHF.

DNA for the CDR3: TGTGCCACCAGACTAGCGGGAGTTGTAGATGAGCAGTTCTTC. Residues: CATRLAGVVDEQFF. The chain has TRBV10-3 and TRBJ2-1; TRBD2 matches 12 bases. The CDR3 runs to 14 residues. Germline CDR1 is ENHRY and CDR2 is SYGVKD. J lost 8 bases, V lost 10 bases, and 9 bases had no gene match.

This clonotype occurred once. V and J are TRBV5-6 and TRBJ1-6; tentatively, D is TRBD1 (5 bases). V lost 6 bases to trimming and J lost 7 bases, with 11 bases between them. Germline V lookup: CDR1 SGHDT, CDR2 YYEEEE. CDR3 length: 13 amino acids. CDR3: CASKGTSNSPLHF. The CDR3 coding sequence is TGTGCCAGCAAAGGGACGTCAAATTCACCCCTCCACTTT.

The chain links TRBV7-9 to TRBJ1-1, with TRBD1 identical over 9 bases. The germline gives CDR1 SEHNR, CDR2 FQNEAQ (reference sequence). The CDR3 extends over 15 amino acids. Trimming cost V 5 bases and J 2 bases; bases outside gene matches: 6. CDR3 in amino acids: CASSQGQGANTEAFF. CDR3 DNA sequence: TGTGCCAGCAGCCAGGGACAGGGAGCTAACACTGAAGCTTTCTTT.

This clonotype was observed a handful of times. A single base separates this from a much larger clone, so it may be a read error. Here the CDR3 omits its conserved ending phenylalanine or tryptophan, so a read error is the likely source. The chain has TRBV6-1 and TRBJ1-6; a possible D gene is TRBD1 (5 bases). Deletions cut 7 bases from V and 4 bases from J, with 14 bases between. The CDR3 length is 15 residues. Germline assignment: CDR1 MNHNS and CDR2 SASEGT. The CDR3 region has the DNA TGTGCCAGCACAGTAGGAGACAGATATAATTCACCCCTCCACCTT. Protein sequence: CASTVGDRYNSPLHL.

This clonotype showed up just once. The V gene is TRBV7-2, the J gene TRBJ2-3; 9 bases fit TRBD2. V dropped 1 base and J dropped 0; count of bases not matched to a gene: 8. This CDR3 comprises 18 residues. Germline V gene data show CDR1 as SGHTA and CDR2 as FQGNSA. The CDR3 region is CASSLGWREGPSTDTQYF. The CDR3, as DNA: TGTGCCAGCAGCTTAGGCTGGCGGGAGGGCCCCAGCACAGATACGCAGTATTTT.

This clonotype appeared many times. The chain employs TRBV4-1 and TRBJ2-1; 11 nucleotides agree with TRBD2. The trim removed 4 bases at V and 4 bases at J, leaving 12 bases unmatched. The CDR3 covers 18 residues. Germline values: CDR1 MGHRA, CDR2 YSYEKL. CDR3 in amino acids: CASSLGTSGPSPYNEQFF. CDR3 DNA sequence: TGCGCCAGCAGCCTAGGGACTAGCGGTCCATCCCCGTACAATGAGCAGTTCTTC.

This clonotype came up many times. The rearrangement uses TRBV27 and TRBJ2-5; tentative D call: TRBD2 (6 bases). The germline V and J ends were trimmed by 3 bases and 5 bases, with 16 bases remaining between them. This CDR3 is 15 amino acids long. Germline V lookup: CDR1 MNHEY, CDR2 SMNVEV (reference sequence). For the CDR3, the DNA is TGTGCCAGCAGTTTGTCGGAGGGCCTTGGGGAGACCCAGTACTTC. This sequence encodes CASSLSEGLGETQYF.

The genes are TRBV15 and TRBJ1-2; possible D gene TRBD1, 6 bases. CDR1 LNHNV and CDR2 YYDKDF come from the germline V gene (reference sequence). The CDR3 has 15 amino acids. Trimming shortened V by 0 bases and J by 3 bases, and 11 bases separated the two germline ends. The DNA of the CDR3 is TGTGCCACCAGCAGAGATCGGAAGGGGGACTATGGCTACACCTTC. Its protein product is CATSRDRKGDYGYTF.

Remarks on this clonotype: Given the absence of the conserved phenylalanine or tryptophan at the CDR3 end, a read error is likely. V gene TRBV19 combines with J gene TRBJ2-7, with TRBD1 identical over 7 bases. V dropped 5 bases and J dropped 3; count of bases not matched to a gene: 13. The CDR3 has 16 residues. Germline CDR1 reads LNHDA; CDR2 reads SQIVND (reference sequence). CDR3 bases: TGTGCCAGTAGTTCCCGACCCCGACAGGGATACTACGAGCAGTACATC. Translated, it gives CASSSRPRQGYYEQYI.

This clonotype was seen a few times. V gene TRBV20-1 combines with J gene TRBJ2-7; D is undetermined. The V end lost 2 bases, the J end lost 3 bases, and 5 bases lay between the germline ends. The V gene's germline CDR1 is DFQATT and CDR2 SNEGSKA (reference sequence). The length of the CDR3 is 11 residues. CDR3 residues: CSARLLYEQYF. For the CDR3, the DNA is TGCAGTGCTAGACTACTCTACGAGCAGTACTTC.

In this sample, this clonotype turned up many times. The rearrangement joins TRBV9 to TRBJ2-5; TRBD1 matches at 9 bases. The V gene's germline CDR1 is SGDLS and CDR2 YYNGEE. The CDR3 is 16 amino acids. J lost 5 bases, V lost 4 bases, and 12 bases had no gene match. CDR3 in amino acids: CASSKQGTGIRETQYF. CDR3 nucleotides: TGTGCCAGCAGCAAACAGGGGACAGGGATCCGGGAGACCCAGTACTTC.

Many counts were recorded for this clonotype. The rearrangement joins TRBV19 to TRBJ2-3; 9 nucleotides agree with TRBD1. Germline CDR1 is LNHDA and CDR2 is SQIVND (reference sequence). The CDR3 contains 15 residues. V shed 7 bases, J shed 0 bases, and the junction held 5 bases outside the gene matches. The CDR3 sequence is CASKDRGPSTDTQYF. The CDR3 bases are TGTGCCAGTAAGGACAGGGGACCGAGCACAGATACGCAGTATTTT.

The rearrangement links TRBV2 to TRBJ1-6; D may be TRBD1 (5 bases). Germline V gives CDR1 SNHLY, CDR2 FYNNEI. V was pared by 5 bases and J by 5 bases, with 16 bases between. The CDR3 sequence is 16 residues long. CDR3 in DNA: TGTGCCAGCAGTCCACTCCCGGGGCCGGATAATTCACCCCTCCACTTT. Amino acids: CASSPLPGPDNSPLHF.

The chain employs TRBV14 and TRBJ2-3, with D unclear. Looked up from germline, CDR1 is SGHDN and CDR2 is FVKESK. V lost 0 bases and J lost 15, with 25 bases in between. The CDR3 sequence is 16 residues long. In DNA, the CDR3 is TGTGCCAGCAGCCAAGAATCAGGAGAATTTACAGATACGCGTTATTTT. It translates to CASSQESGEFTDTRYF.

The chain joins TRBV7-9 to TRBJ1-4; maybe TRBD1 (5 bases). CDR1 and CDR2 from the germline V gene are SEHNR and FQNEAQ (reference sequence). The V and J ends lost 1 base and 7 bases respectively, with 10 bases between them. CDR3 length: 14 amino acids. This CDR3 is CASSLGSGTEKLFF. The CDR3 bases are TGTGCCAGCAGCTTAGGGTCAGGGACTGAAAAACTGTTTTTT. The whole variable domain, remainder taken from reference TRBV7-9 and TRBJ1-4, is DTGVSQNPRHKITKRGQNVTFRCDPISEHNRLYWYRQTLGQGPEFLTYFQNEAQLEKSRLLSDRFSAERPKGSFSTLEIQRTEQGDSAMYLCASSLGSGTEKLFFGSGTQLSVL.

In the case of this clonotype: It may be a read error: a sequence one base away is much more abundant. The rearrangement links TRBV6-1 to TRBJ2-5; D is undetermined. Germline CDR1 MNHNS, CDR2 SASEGT. The CDR3 runs to 12 residues. The CDR3 DNA reads as TGTACCAGCAGTGAAGGAGAAGAGACCCAGTACTTC. Protein sequence: CTSSEGEETQYF.

The genes are TRBV19 and TRBJ2-1; no clear D gene. The CDR3 contains 15 residues. With 3 bases removed from V and 6 bases from J, the gap between germline ends came to 15 bases. The germline CDR1 and CDR2 sequences are LNHDA and SQIVND (reference sequence). CDR3 in DNA: TGTGCCAGTAGTATTCAGGAGTTCCCCCTCAATGAGCAGTTCTTC. This gives the protein CASSIQEFPLNEQFF.

With regard to this clonotype: Mismatch with germline at one junction end may stem from a read error. The chain carries TRBV9 and TRBJ1-1; possible D gene TRBD1, 6 bases. Germline V gene data show CDR1 as SGDLS and CDR2 as YYNGEE. The CDR3 consists of 15 residues. The CDR3 reads CASSYKEGGNNEALF. The CDR3 nucleotides read TGTGCCAGCAGCTACAAAGAGGGGGGGAACAATGAAGCTCTCTTT.

Remarks on this clonotype: Without the conserved terminal phenylalanine or tryptophan, this CDR3 likely stems from a read error. The DNA is left out, because the CDR3 cannot be placed on it with certainty; the CDR3 is given as TCRdb lists it. The rearrangement uses TRBV12-3 or TRBV12-4 and TRBJ1-1. The CDR3 is 8 amino acids in total, end residues counted. The CDR3 spells CASRTSST.